One T cell receptor beta chain is described in this entry. This clone was seen a handful of times. No cognate antigen has been identified for it. The sample holds no much larger clone one base away, and base qualities are not on file. The data stem from a study of human versus mouse CDR3 diversity and MHC coevolution (dated 2017 in TCRdb). Background for the entire study: According to reports, the immunoSEQ assay detects one in 200,000 T cells and minimizes multiplex PCR amplification bias. Valid reads per sample ranged from about 0.6 x 10^7 to 1.8 x 10^7 across mouse and human samples. Human naive CD4 T cell repertoires served as a reference for TCR selection on multiple MHC II alleles, compared against human-TCR-locus transgenic mice with single MHC II. The human cohort comprised three healthy volunteer blood donors, one aged 30 to 39, one aged 40 to 50 and one aged 60 to 69 at collection.

Naive CD4 T cells, defined as CD45RO-negative and CD62L-positive, were isolated from PBMCs by fluorescence-activated cell sorting. Each donor gave roughly 50 ml of fresh peripheral blood, from which PBMCs were isolated by Ficoll density centrifugation. Sorting was performed on a FACSAria III instrument, with purity above 85% for all samples. For CDR1 and CDR2, the germline V gene (reference sequence) lists MNHNY and SVGAGI. Measured from the cysteine to the phenylalanine, the CDR3 is 16 residues long. Only the CDR3 region is kept as DNA, spanning 48 bases read in frame from base 1. Trimming takes 2 bases off V and 3 bases off J; junction bases not matched to a gene: 3. General findings and caveats noted by the study authors: According to iCHAO1 estimates, humans had the largest TCR beta repertoire, about 1.6 million clonotypes, which was attributed likely to selection by multiple MHC II molecules. On average, humans had more CDR3 deletions and insertions than mice did, pointing to greater exonuclease and TdT activity. Repertoire diversity was not regarded as directly comparable between humans and mice because human T cells were selected on 6 or 7 MHC II alleles. Among all compared groups, most of the three human donors had the lowest clonal inequality scores.

Genomic DNA was extracted from the sorted cells using the QIAGEN blood and tissue kit and was quantified on a NanoDrop 1000. TCR alpha and beta chains were deep sequenced and quantified on the immunoSEQ platform using multiplex PCR of genomic DNA. Under the source paper's analysis protocol: IMGT gene and region definitions were used for annotation of the TCR sequences. As a stand-in for the preselection repertoire, out-of-frame rearrangements were used and set against in-frame clonotypes. Repertoire size was estimated with the iCHAO1 estimator supplied with the immunoSEQ platform. A Gini index, which is based on the Lorenz curve, was applied to in-frame amino acid clonotypes to measure clonal inequality. Shared clonotypes were counted with the intersect function of the R package tcR, and similarity was scored with the Jaccard index. The R prcomp function was used without normalization to run principal component analysis of V, J and V-J usage frequencies. The immuneACCESS repertoire file appears here via TCRdb, limited to in-frame rearrangements. These files lack a portion of the clones; in checked studies, under half of the deficit traces to unresolved V genes, and the cause of the others is not known. V and J calls and clone size follow that table, whereas D and trimming were derived from the DNA. This sample is represented by roughly 81,000 clones; about 93% of them were singletons. The ten largest clones take up around 1.3% of the sample.

The receptor comes from a person aged 25 to 69 in good health. The sample comprised naive CD4+ T cells from blood. Interpreted using the paper, the cell subset or site label stands for: CD45RO-negative CD62L-positive naive CD4 T cells. In this chain, TRBV6-6 is recombined with TRBJ1-3, and 11 junction bases match TRBD1. At the DNA level, the sequence is TGTGCCAGCAGTTACGGACAGGGGGCAGTTGGAAACACCATATATTTT. The resulting protein is CASSYGQGAVGNTIYF.